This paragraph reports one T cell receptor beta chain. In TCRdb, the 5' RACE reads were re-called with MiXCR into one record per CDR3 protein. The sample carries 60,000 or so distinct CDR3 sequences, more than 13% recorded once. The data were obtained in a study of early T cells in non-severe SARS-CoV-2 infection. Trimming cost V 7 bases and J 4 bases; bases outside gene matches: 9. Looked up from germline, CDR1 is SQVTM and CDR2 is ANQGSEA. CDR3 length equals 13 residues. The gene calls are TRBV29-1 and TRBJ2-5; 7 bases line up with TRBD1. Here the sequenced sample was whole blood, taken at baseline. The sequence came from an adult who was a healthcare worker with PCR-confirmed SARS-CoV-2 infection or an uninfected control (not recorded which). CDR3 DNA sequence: TGCAGCGCAGAGACAGGGCGCCGAGAGACCCAGTACTTC. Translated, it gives CSAETGRRETQYF.